This is a list of T cell receptor beta chains from one sample in a study of blood T cell repertoires in COVID-19. The method was immunoSEQ multiplex PCR; TCRdb's version includes in-frame clones alone and lacks a portion of them. Of hundreds of thousands of clones listed, roughly 80% are singletons. The sequenced material came from peripheral blood. Every receptor here comes from a woman in her 70s with acute or convalescent COVID-19. Each CDR3 is given with its conserved first and last residue. Fields, in order: J gene, clone size, V gene, D gene, CDR3 DNA, CDR3 protein. The D gene is left open where the match is weak. Size tells how often a clone was seen (once, few, many) or the class of an expanded clone, and some rows leave it out.

TRBJ1-1	-	TRBV4-3	-	TGCGCCAGCAGCCGATTCGGGATGAACACTGAAGCTTTCTTT	CASSRFGMNTEAFF
TRBJ1-5	-	TRBV7-9	-	TGTGCCAGCAGCGTCGGACTGTCGGGCAATCAGCCCCAGCATTTT	CASSVGLSGNQPQHF
TRBJ1-5	few	TRBV30	TRBD1	TGTGCCTGGAGCAGAAATACGGGGACAGTCAATCAGCCCCAGCATTTT	CAWSRNTGTVNQPQHF
TRBJ1-2	-	TRBV29-1	-	TGCAGCGCCGAACCGGGGGACCAAAACTATGGCTACACCTTC	CSAEPGDQNYGYTF
TRBJ2-7	-	TRBV4-1	TRBD1	TGCGCCAGCAGCCGAGGACAGGGGGAAGGCGAGCAGTACTTC	CASSRGQGEGEQYF
TRBJ2-3	-	TRBV4-3	TRBD2	TGCGCCAGCAGCCTGAACGGGGGAGGGGTCCCAGATACGCAGTATTTT	CASSLNGGGVPDTQYF
TRBJ2-3	-	TRBV11-2	TRBD2	TGTGCCAGCAGCTTAGGGGATAGCGGGGGTAGAGATACGCAGTATTTT	CASSLGDSGGRDTQYF
TRBJ1-3	-	TRBV2	-	TGTGCCAGCAGTGATCGACTCTCTGGAAACACCATATATTTT	CASSDRLSGNTIYF
TRBJ2-3	-	TRBV24-1	TRBD2	TGTGCCACCAGTGACCCAACCGGGGGGTTTTCTAGCACAGATACGCAGTATTTT	CATSDPTGGFSSTDTQYF
TRBJ1-2	-	TRBV18	TRBD1	TGTGCCAGCTCACCCGTGACAGGGCCAGGCGGCTACACCTTC	CASSPVTGPGGYTF
TRBJ2-2	-	TRBV6-5	TRBD2	TGTGCCAGCAGCTCCCTAGCGGGGGGTCGGGAGCTGTTTTTT	CASSSLAGGRELFF
TRBJ1-1	-	TRBV7-9	-	TGTGCCAGCAGCCCGGGACAACTGAACACTGAAGCTTTCTTT	CASSPGQLNTEAFF
TRBJ1-1	-	TRBV19	-	TGTGCCAGTAGCGAGCTGAACACTGAAGCTTTCTTT	CASSELNTEAFF
TRBJ2-2	once	TRBV5-1	-	TGCGCCAGCAGCTTGGGACAGGGAGGCACCGGGGAGCTGTTTTTT	CASSLGQGGTGELFF
TRBJ1-6	-	TRBV6-5	-	TGTGCCAGCAGTCGACAGAATTCACCCCTCCACTTT	CASSRQNSPLHF
TRBJ1-1	once	TRBV30	TRBD1	TGTGCCTGCGCCGCGACAGGGAACGCTGAAGCTTTCTTT	CACAATGNAEAFF
TRBJ2-3	few	TRBV5-1	TRBD2	TGCGCCAGCAGCTTGGCCGGGCTAGCGGGGGGCACAGATACGCAGTATTTT	CASSLAGLAGGTDTQYF
TRBJ2-1	-	TRBV2	TRBD2	TGTGCCAGCAGCTTGGGACTAGCGTCCAATGAGCAGTTCTTC	CASSLGLASNEQFF
TRBJ2-7	-	TRBV7-2	TRBD1	TGTGCCAGCAGCTTAAATCCGGGACAGGGTTCCTACGAGCAGTACTTC	CASSLNPGQGSYEQYF
TRBJ1-2	once	TRBV6-5	-	TGTGCCAGCAGTTATGTGGCGGGGAAATCCAACTATGGCTACACCTTC	CASSYVAGKSNYGYTF
TRBJ1-6	-	TRBV6-5	-	TGTGCCAGCAACCAGGGGAGCAATTCACCCCTCCACTTT	CASNQGSNSPLHF
TRBJ1-2	-	TRBV29-1	-	TGCAGCGTTGAAAGAAGCGGGTCTAACTATGGCTACACCTTC	CSVERSGSNYGYTF
TRBJ1-1	-	TRBV10-2	-	TGCGCCAGCAGTGCGGTCCTCGATGTCACTGAAGCTTTCTTT	CASSAVLDVTEAFF
TRBJ2-1	-	TRBV29-1	TRBD2	TGCAGCGTTGATTGGGGACTAAGAGACAATGAGCAGTTCTTC	CSVDWGLRDNEQFF
TRBJ1-4	-	TRBV7-6	TRBD1	TGTGCCAGCAGCGTGGACAGGCTCTCCACTAATGAAAAACTGTTTTTT	CASSVDRLSTNEKLFF
TRBJ1-2	many	TRBV7-9	TRBD1	TGTGCCAGCAGCTCTCAGGGGGAAGGCTACACCTTC	CASSSQGEGYTF
TRBJ2-1	-	TRBV4-2	TRBD2	TGTGCCAGCAGCCAAGAGAATCGGGGGGTCCTCTCCAATGAGCAGTTCTTC	CASSQENRGVLSNEQFF
TRBJ2-5	-	TRBV2	TRBD2	TGTGCCAGCAGTCCCCAGAGCGGGGGAGAGACCCAGTACTTC	CASSPQSGGETQYF
TRBJ1-2	-	TRBV12-3/TRBV12-4	-	TGTGCCAGCAGGACCGCAGGGTCTGGAGGCTACACCTTC	CASRTAGSGGYTF
TRBJ2-1	-	TRBV3-1/TRBV3-2	TRBD2	TGTGCCAGCAGCCAAGGTCTAGCGGGGGCTGGGAGTGAGCAGTTCTTC	CASSQGLAGAGSEQFF
TRBJ1-1	-	TRBV18	-	TGTGCCAGCTCACCACCAGCAGGATCAAGCACTGAAGCTTTCTTT	CASSPPAGSSTEAFF
TRBJ2-2	-	TRBV4-2	TRBD1	TGTGCCAGCAGCCAACCCGGACAGGGCCAGGGCCCCGGGGAGCTGTTTTTT	CASSQPGQGQGPGELFF
TRBJ2-3	-	TRBV9	-	TGTGCCAGCAGCGTAGAAGGGACTCCCTGGGTTGGTACGCAGTATTTT	CASSVEGTPWVGTQYF
TRBJ1-1	-	TRBV6-6	-	TGTGCCAGCACCATTACAGGGTGGGCTTTCTTT	CASTITGWAFF
TRBJ2-7	-	TRBV4-3	-	TGCGCCAGCAGCCAAGAAGCAGGTTCCTACGAGCAGTACTTC	CASSQEAGSYEQYF
TRBJ1-1	-	TRBV12-3/TRBV12-4	-	TGTGCCAGCAAGCGGGATTTTGCCACTGAAGCTTTCTTT	CASKRDFATEAFF
TRBJ2-1	-	TRBV4-1	-	TGCGCCAGCACGCGGGCGGGGGCACCAGTTCTCGACTCCTACAATGAGCAGTTCTTC	CASTRAGAPVLDSYNEQFF
TRBJ1-6	few	TRBV30	-	TGTGCTTTTTCGCGGGGTCTCGGGAATAATTCACCCCTCCACTTT	CAFSRGLGNNSPLHF
TRBJ1-2	-	TRBV3-1/TRBV3-2	-	TGTGCCAGCAGCCAGGTAAACAGCTATGGCTACACCTTC	CASSQVNSYGYTF
TRBJ2-2	-	TRBV19	TRBD1	TGTGCCAGTAGTCTAGGGACAGCTAACACCGGGGAGCTGTTTTTT	CASSLGTANTGELFF
TRBJ1-5	-	TRBV18	TRBD1	TGTGCCAGCTCACTGGGGACAGGGGGCCTGAATCAGCCCCAGCATTTT	CASSLGTGGLNQPQHF
TRBJ2-1	-	TRBV5-6	TRBD2	TGTGCCAGCAGCCCCTCGGGACTAGCGCTCTATGAGCAGTTCTTC	CASSPSGLALYEQFF
TRBJ2-1	-	TRBV10-1	TRBD2	TGCGCCAGCGGGACTAGCGGGGGGTACAATGAGCAGTTCTTC	CASGTSGGYNEQFF
TRBJ1-1	-	TRBV9	TRBD1	TGTGCCAGCAGCGTAGAGGGACAGGGATTCACTGAAGCTTTCTTT	CASSVEGQGFTEAFF
TRBJ2-5	-	TRBV7-9	TRBD1	TGTGCCAGCAGCTTGGGGACAGGTTCCGAAGGAGAGACCCAGTACTTC	CASSLGTGSEGETQYF
TRBJ1-1	few	TRBV30	-	TGTGCCTGGAGAGGAGCGGGGGACACTGAAGCTTTCTTT	CAWRGAGDTEAFF
TRBJ2-3	-	TRBV3-1/TRBV3-2	-	TGTGCCAGCAGCCCGGGGGGGACAGGGACAGATACGCAGTATTTT	CASSPGGTGTDTQYF
TRBJ2-7	-	TRBV5-1	-	TGCGCCAGCAGCTTGGGGGCAGGGCTAAGCAACTACGAGCAGTACTTC	CASSLGAGLSNYEQYF
TRBJ1-4	-	TRBV27	TRBD1	TGTGCCAGCAGCCTCGGACAGGCCGGAAGTGAAAAACTGTTTTTT	CASSLGQAGSEKLFF
TRBJ1-6	-	TRBV7-9	TRBD1	TGTGCCAGCAGGCAGGGACAGATTAATTCACCCCTCCACTTT	CASRQGQINSPLHF
TRBJ2-2	-	TRBV5-4	TRBD1	TGTGCCAGCAGCTTGACAGGGGGGACCGGGGAGCTGTTTTTT	CASSLTGGTGELFF
TRBJ1-5	few	TRBV7-9	-	TGTGCCAGCAGCTTCCCGGATCAGCCCCAGCATTTT	CASSFPDQPQHF
TRBJ2-3	-	TRBV9	TRBD2	TGTGCCAGCAGCCCTAGCGGGGGGACCACAGATACGCAGTATTTT	CASSPSGGTTDTQYF
TRBJ1-1	-	TRBV19	TRBD1	TGTGCCGCGAGACAGGGCCTCGCGAACACTGAAGCTTTCTTT	CAARQGLANTEAFF
TRBJ1-3	-	TRBV2	TRBD1	TGTGCCAGCAGTGTAATGGGACAGAGCTCTGGAAACACCATATATTTT	CASSVMGQSSGNTIYF
TRBJ2-3	-	TRBV30	-	TGTGCCTGGAGGCAGTCCACAGATACGCAGTATTTT	CAWRQSTDTQYF
TRBJ1-6	-	TRBV7-9	-	TGTGCCAGCAGCCGGACAGATCATAATTCACCCCTCCACTTT	CASSRTDHNSPLHF